The present TCR beta chain was sequenced within a study of blood T cell repertoires in COVID-19. Looking at the study overall: Donors in the United States, Italy and Spain gave samples during acute or convalescent COVID-19. In each case, the material was cDNA or gDNA derived from T cells, B-cell-depleted T cells, or PBMCs.

Original analysis: By means of reference gene primer amplification, nucleated cell counts were estimated. TCRdb's copy holds only in-frame clones and misses some; the assay was immunoSEQ multiplex PCR. That table is the source of V, J and clone size, and D and trimming were worked out from the DNA. The sample holds 110,000 to 150,000 clones, 60% to 80% seen once. Germline V gives CDR1 MNHEY, CDR2 SMNVEV (reference sequence). The length of the CDR3 is 16 residues. J lost 0 bases, V lost 9 bases, and 9 bases had no gene match. The specimen sequenced was peripheral blood. V gene TRBV27 combines with J gene TRBJ2-1; 9 bases fit TRBD1. The TCR sequence derives from a man aged 45-65 years with active or convalescent COVID-19. The chain's CDR3 is CASLPTGGDSYNEQFF. CDR3 nucleotide sequence: TGTGCCAGTCTCCCGACAGGGGGTGACTCCTACAATGAGCAGTTCTTC.